The 3 T cell receptor beta chains presented below share a single source sample, sequenced in a study of spatial heterogeneity in lung cancer (dated by TCRdb to the late 2010s). The sample's time point, from its label and the paper: blood at routine non-recurrence follow-up after resection. Receptors were amplified or captured by 5' RACE. The instrument given in TCRdb is NextSeq 500. The public reads were reprocessed in TCRdb via fastp at Q25 and MiXCR, keeping in-frame beta chains. Rows are unified per CDR3 protein, each entry keeping the most common DNA and genes. Across this sample there are about 87,000 distinct CDR3 sequences, with approximately 19% seen only once. The top ten clonotypes cover roughly a fifth of the sample. The sample was PBMCs, taken at follow-up. These receptors all stem from a male donor with early-stage non-small cell lung cancer.

Only a few counts were recorded for this clonotype. This chain links TRBV10-3 with TRBJ2-7, with TRBD2 matching over 13 bases. Per germline, CDR1 ENHRY and CDR2 SYGVKD. The CDR3 spans 16 residues. After removal of 5 bases from V and 5 bases from J, the junction contained 9 bases not matched to a gene. The CDR3 spells CAISPGLAGPGDEQYF. The CDR3, as DNA: TGTGCCATCAGTCCGGGACTAGCGGGGCCTGGCGACGAGCAGTACTTC.

The rearrangement links TRBV12-3 or TRBV12-4 to TRBJ1-5, with D hard to call. V lost 6 bases, J lost 6 bases, and 12 bases lay in between. The length of the CDR3 is 13 residues. This CDR3 reads CASRGTSGQPQHF. CDR3 coding DNA: TGTGCCAGCAGAGGAACCTCAGGTCAGCCCCAGCATTTT.

This clonotype has more than one count but fewer than ten. V usage is TRBV5-1 and J usage is TRBJ2-3, with TRBD2 identical over 9 bases. Per the germline V gene, CDR1 is SGHRS and CDR2 is YFSETQ. The V segment lost 1 base and the J segment 6 bases; nucleotides outside the gene matches: 3. There are 14 residues in the CDR3. For the CDR3, the DNA is TGCGCCAGCAGCTTGACTAGCGGGTACGATACGCAGTATTTT. It yields the protein CASSLTSGYDTQYF.